Included here is one T cell receptor (beta chain) sequence, with context. This clonotype has a count of ten or more. Its antigen is currently not known. Per-base quality was not reported, and no clone a single base away is much larger than it. The run used an Illumina HiSeq 1500. TCRdb reprocessed the public reads (quality trimming at Q25 with fastp, clone calling with MiXCR) and kept in-frame beta chains. Rows are unified per CDR3 protein, each entry keeping the most common DNA and genes. This sample lists about 530,000 distinct CDR3 sequences; more than 20% were detected once. The ten largest clones capture 13% of the sample. The CDR3 numbers 15 residues from cysteine through phenylalanine. Only the CDR3 DNA stays, 45 bases, in frame from base 1. Reading the germline V gene gives CDR1 SGHTA and CDR2 FQGNSA. V and J lose 5 bases and 6 bases, and a span of 19 bases separates them. The sample is drawn from a study of T cell repertoires in cytomegalovirus infection (dated by TCRdb to between 2017 and 2020). Notes on the research overall: Donor HLA type was relevant to the analysis, because carriage of CMV infection together with the matching HLA type was indicated by public TCR beta signatures.

Results the study describes overall, beyond this receptor: Cumulative frequency of public TCR beta family members discriminated carriers of CMV infection plus the relevant HLA type in this cohort and an independent approximately 360-donor cohort. The ex vivo response was dominated by HLA-C-restricted CMV-specific TCR beta clonotypes, which also provided the single most frequent clonotype in two of eight donors.

The sequence came from a human donor in good health (CMV status not recorded). Some clones in this sample may be carry-over from other donors' samples. The chain employs TRBV7-2 and TRBJ1-2; possibly the D gene is TRBD1, per 6 matching bases. Material for sequencing was PBMCs. The DNA is TGTGCCAGCAGCCCTAGTGGGGGGCAGGTCAATGGCTACACCTTC. Protein translation: CASSPSGGQVNGYTF. With the portions outside the CDR3 filled from the reference TRBV7-2 and TRBJ1-2 genes, the complete variable region becomes GAGVSQSPSNKVTEKGKDVELRCDPISGHTALYWYRQSLGQGLEFLIYFQGNSAPDKSGLPSDRFSAERTGGSVSTLTIQRTQQEDSAVYLCASSPSGGQVNGYTFGSGTRLTVV.